This entry describes one T cell receptor (beta chain). The record originates from a study of blood T cell repertoires in COVID-19. Looked up from germline, CDR1 is SGHRS and CDR2 is YFSETQ. The CDR3 spans 15 residues. V was cut by 4 bases and J by 5 bases, with 15 bases left in between. Per the original methods: Researchers report that nucleated cell counts were estimated from reference gene primer amplification. Profiling relied on immunoSEQ multiplex PCR, and the TCRdb table lists in-frame clones only, not all of them. The V and J calls and clone size come from that table; D and trimming were worked out from the DNA. The sample has roughly 200,000 clones, approximately 88% seen once.

The chain employs TRBV5-1 and TRBJ1-4, with a possible D match to TRBD1 (5 bases). This TCR was recovered from a man between 40 and 49 years old with acute or convalescent COVID-19. The specimen sequenced was peripheral blood. The CDR3 loop is CASSTDGGSNEKLFF. The CDR3, as DNA: TGCGCCAGCAGCACCGACGGGGGGTCCAATGAAAAACTGTTTTTT.